This T cell receptor (beta chain) was sequenced during a study of PD-1 blockade in classical Hodgkin lymphoma. Study-wide points: No one has yet defined what causes the repertoire differences, which may be disease activity or prior therapy.

This clone was seen only a few times. What it recognizes is unknown. Noted time point: newly diagnosed, previously untreated cHL patient sample. From thawed PBMCs, CD8+ T cells were isolated by magnetic negative selection. PBMCs from untreated, newly diagnosed classical Hodgkin lymphoma were comparison samples. Clones were read by immunoSEQ multiplex PCR, and TCRdb kept only the in-frame ones, dropping some. This sample has around 10,000 clones, with approximately 90% found just once. CDR3 length equals 14 residues. Germline V gene data show CDR1 as SGHNT and CDR2 as YYREEE (reference sequence). Trimming removed 5 bases from V and 0 bases from J; junction bases left unmatched: 2.

What was sequenced was CD8+ T cells from blood. The source is a human donor with classical Hodgkin lymphoma. V is TRBV5-4 and J is TRBJ2-1; 7 bases agree with TRBD2. The CDR3 sequence is CASSASGSYNEQFF. The CDR3 nucleotides read TGTGCCAGCAGTGCTAGCGGCTCCTACAATGAGCAGTTCTTC.